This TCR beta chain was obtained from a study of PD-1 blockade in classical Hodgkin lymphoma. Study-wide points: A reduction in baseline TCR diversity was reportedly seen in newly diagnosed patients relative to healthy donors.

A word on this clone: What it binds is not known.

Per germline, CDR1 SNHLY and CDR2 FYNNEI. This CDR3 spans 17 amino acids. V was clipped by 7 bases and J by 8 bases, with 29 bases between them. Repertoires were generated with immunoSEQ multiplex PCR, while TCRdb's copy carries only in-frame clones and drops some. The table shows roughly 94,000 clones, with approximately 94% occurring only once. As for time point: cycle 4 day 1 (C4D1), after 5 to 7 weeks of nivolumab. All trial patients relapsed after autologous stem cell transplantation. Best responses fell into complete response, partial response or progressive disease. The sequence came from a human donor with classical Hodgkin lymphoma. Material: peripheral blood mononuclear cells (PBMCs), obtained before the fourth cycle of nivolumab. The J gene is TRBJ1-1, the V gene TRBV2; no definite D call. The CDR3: CASILTRRRGRLEEAFF. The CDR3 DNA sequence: TGTGCCAGCATTCTCACAAGGCGACGAGGGCGATTGGAAGAAGCTTTCTTT.